This passage covers 31 T cell receptor beta chains from one sample sequenced in a study of cytomegalovirus exposure and HLA in healthy donors. Researchers ran the PCR with 60 Vbeta and 13 Jbeta primers. Repertoires were generated with immunoSEQ multiplex PCR, while TCRdb's copy carries only in-frame clones and drops some. The repertoire table contains fewer than 85,000 clones. Input material: PBMCs. These receptors originate from a man in his fifties in good health and CMV-seropositive.

For the CDR3, the DNA is TGTGCCAGCAGCCAAGATAGGGGGGGTGAGCAGTTCTTC. As protein: CASSQDRGGEQFF. V usage is TRBV4-2 and J usage is TRBJ2-1; D is perhaps TRBD2 (7 bases). V was pared by 0 bases and J by 9 bases, with 9 bases between. The CDR3 totals 13 residues. Germline assignment: CDR1 LGHNA and CDR2 YNFKEQ.

The J gene is TRBJ2-3, the V gene TRBV18; 10 positions agree with TRBD2. V lost 4 bases and J lost 6; bases outside the gene matches: 7. Per germline, CDR1 KGHSH and CDR2 LQKENI. There are 15 residues in the CDR3. CDR3 region: CASSRIAGGSDTQYF. The CDR3 nucleotides read TGTGCCAGCTCACGAATAGCGGGGGGCTCGGATACGCAGTATTTT.

V usage is TRBV6-5 and J usage is TRBJ1-2; D gene unclear. This CDR3 is built from 14 residues. Trimming stripped 6 bases from V and 8 bases from J, with 19 bases between. The germline V gene encodes CDR1 MNHEY and CDR2 SVGAGI. The DNA for the CDR3 is TGTGCCAGCAGGGCTGAACAAACCTCTTACGGCTACACCTTC. The encoded protein is CASRAEQTSYGYTF.

The rearrangement joins TRBV6-1 to TRBJ2-7; 7 bases align to TRBD1. There are 12 residues in the CDR3. CDR1 MNHNS and CDR2 SASEGT come from the germline V gene. J gave up 11 bases and V 1 base, and 5 bases lay outside the gene matches. CDR3 loop: CASSEGGGQEYV. Written as DNA, the CDR3 is TGTGCCAGCAGTGAAGGGGGTGGACAGGAGTACGTC.

The V gene is TRBV15, the J gene TRBJ1-1; D gene ambiguous. Looked up from germline, CDR1 is LNHNV and CDR2 is YYDKDF (reference sequence). The CDR3 contains 14 residues. Trimming took 3 bases from V and 0 from J, leaving 8 bases between them. The CDR3 region is CATSRKSMNTEAFF. The CDR3 bases are TGTGCCACCAGCAGGAAGAGTATGAACACTGAAGCTTTCTTT.

The chain carries TRBV7-9 and TRBJ2-1, with 9 bases fitting TRBD1. CDR1 is SEHNR and CDR2 is FQNEAQ in the germline V gene (reference sequence). After removal of 5 bases from V and 4 bases from J, the junction contained 9 bases not matched to a gene. The CDR3 is 16 amino acids. In DNA form, the CDR3 reads TGTGCCAGCAGCGGTTCCGGGACAGGGCAGTACAATGAGCAGTTCTTC. Encoded protein: CASSGSGTGQYNEQFF.

This sequence joins TRBV5-1 and TRBJ2-1; 7 nucleotides agree with TRBD1. V shed 5 bases, J shed 8 bases, and the junction held 7 bases outside the gene matches. The CDR3 has 13 amino acids. Per the germline V gene, CDR1 is SGHRS and CDR2 is YFSETQ. The CDR3, as DNA: TGCGCCAGCAGTCCGACAGGGACCGATGAGCAGTTCTTC. It yields the protein CASSPTGTDEQFF.

V usage is TRBV6-5 and J usage is TRBJ1-1; no reliable D call. Trimming removed 5 bases from V and 0 bases from J, with 7 bases in between. The germline V gene has CDR1 MNHEY and CDR2 SVGAGI. CDR3 size: 13 residues. DNA for the CDR3: TGTGCCAGCAGTCCCCGGGTGAACACTGAAGCTTTCTTT. Translation gives CASSPRVNTEAFF.

The V gene is TRBV4-1, the J gene TRBJ2-5; TRBD2 matches at 8 bases. J was trimmed by 4 bases and V by 4 bases; bases with no gene match: 2. Germline V lookup: CDR1 MGHRA, CDR2 YSYEKL. This CDR3 has 13 amino acids. The CDR3 reads CASSPGGRETQYF. The CDR3 DNA reads as TGCGCCAGCAGCCCGGGGGGGAGAGAGACCCAGTACTTC.

The J gene is TRBJ1-3, the V gene TRBV5-1, with 7 bases that match TRBD1. CDR3 length: 17 amino acids. Germline V CDR1 and CDR2: SGHRS, YFSETQ. V shed 4 bases and J 0 bases; nucleotides not matched to a gene: 10. Here the CDR3 reads CASSITSTGFSGNTIYF. The CDR3 region has the DNA TGCGCCAGCAGCATCACCTCGACAGGGTTCTCTGGAAACACCATATATTTT.

This rearrangement joins TRBV10-2 to TRBJ2-5; 16 nucleotides align to TRBD2. The germline gives CDR1 WSHSY, CDR2 SAAADI. The CDR3 covers 16 residues. Trimming removed 4 bases from V and 9 bases from J; junction bases left unmatched: 8. The CDR3 protein is CASSGPGTSGRGAQYF. DNA of the CDR3: TGCGCCAGCAGTGGTCCCGGGACTAGCGGGAGGGGAGCCCAGTACTTC.

This chain links TRBV6-1 with TRBJ2-7; perhaps TRBD1 as D (5 bases). V lost 4 bases, J lost 6 bases, and 13 bases lay in between. The CDR3 sequence is 13 residues long. CDR1 is MNHNS, CDR2 SASEGT, per germline. The DNA for the CDR3 is TGTGCCAGCAGTGGTAGCAGGGAAAGCGAGCAGTACGTC. Its translation: CASSGSRESEQYV.

As concerns this clone: The same CDR3 also results from other DNA sequences found in this sample. V and J are TRBV9 and TRBJ2-2; TRBD2 agrees at 10 bases. Germline V gene lookup returns CDR1 SGDLS and CDR2 YYNGEE. Unmatched junction bases numbered 10, after V lost 3 bases and J lost 5 bases. The CDR3 sequence is 17 residues long. The CDR3 DNA sequence: TGTGCCAGCAGCGGCGGACTAGCGGAGTCTCGGACCGGGGAGCTGTTTTTT. It is translated as CASSGGLAESRTGELFF.

V is TRBV7-9 and J is TRBJ1-4; a weak D match, TRBD1 (5 bases). This CDR3 comprises 14 residues. Germline V gene lookup returns CDR1 SEHNR and CDR2 FQNEAQ (reference sequence). Trimming removed 0 bases from V and 8 bases from J, with 10 bases in between. The CDR3, as DNA: TGTGCCAGCAGCTTAGCCAGGGAAGGGGAAAAACTGTTTTTT. The encoded protein is CASSLAREGEKLFF.

The V call is TRBV19, the J call TRBJ1-1; 11 nucleotides align to TRBD1. The CDR3 totals 15 residues. Trimming took 5 bases from V and 6 from J; bases not matched to a gene: 8. The germline CDR1 and CDR2 sequences are LNHDA and SQIVND (reference sequence). The CDR3 nucleotides are TGTGCCAGTAGTTTCCTGGACAGGGGGCCACCTGAAGCTTTCTTT. It codes for CASSFLDRGPPEAFF.

The chain joins TRBV7-9 to TRBJ1-2; D gene ambiguous. Germline CDR1 and CDR2: SEHNR and FQNEAQ (reference sequence). This CDR3 spans 14 amino acids. The ends were cut back, 5 bases at V and 1 base at J, with 11 bases in the middle. The CDR3 DNA sequence: TGTGCCAGCAGCCCCCGGGAAGTTAACTATGGCTACACCTTC. It encodes CASSPREVNYGYTF.

J is TRBJ1-1 and V is TRBV9; possibly TRBD1 for D (5 bases). The CDR3 loop spans 16 amino acids. Trimming cost V 0 bases and J 2 bases, with 14 bases left between them. Per the germline V gene, CDR1 is SGDLS and CDR2 is YYNGEE. CDR3 protein: CASSVEGGGANTEAFF. CDR3 DNA: TGTGCCAGCAGCGTAGAGGGAGGAGGGGCAAACACTGAAGCTTTCTTT.

The chain joins TRBV27 to TRBJ1-2; 8 positions agree with TRBD1. The CDR3 covers 13 residues. Germline CDR1 reads MNHEY; CDR2 reads SMNVEV (reference sequence). With V trimmed by 7 bases and J by 7 bases, 8 bases remained unmatched. In nucleotides, the CDR3 is TGTGCCAGCACCGGGACAGGTCTACGTGGCTACACCTTC. Its protein product is CASTGTGLRGYTF.

The chain combines TRBV10-3 with TRBJ2-7, with 13 bases aligning to TRBD2. V gave up 6 bases and J gave up 0 bases; unmatched junction bases: 5. Germline loops: CDR1 ENHRY, CDR2 SYGVKD. CDR3 length: 16 residues. CDR3 amino acids: CAIRGTSGTSSYEQYF. The CDR3 nucleotides are TGTGCCATCAGGGGGACTAGCGGGACGAGCTCCTACGAGCAGTACTTC.

This rearrangement joins TRBV27 to TRBJ1-3; possibly TRBD1 for D (6 bases). Germline CDR1 reads MNHEY; CDR2 reads SMNVEV (reference sequence). Trimming cost V 6 bases and J 1 base, with 13 bases left between them. CDR3 length equals 15 residues. This chain's CDR3 is CASSSLQGSGNTIYF. The CDR3 DNA follows: TGTGCCAGCAGCTCTCTACAGGGTTCTGGAAACACCATATATTTT.

The genes are TRBV6-6 and TRBJ1-1, with 11 bases that match TRBD1. The CDR3 runs to 15 residues. Germline V gene data show CDR1 as MNHNY and CDR2 as SVGAGI (reference sequence). Trimming at V came to 7 bases and at J to 3 bases, leaving 7 bases not matched to a gene. For the CDR3, the DNA is TGTGCCAGCACCCCCCGGACAGGGGGCTACACTGAAGCTTTCTTT. Translation: CASTPRTGGYTEAFF.

The J gene is TRBJ2-7, the V gene TRBV6-1; 8 bases fit TRBD2. The germline V gene has CDR1 MNHNS and CDR2 SASEGT. The CDR3 runs to 14 residues. V lost 5 bases to trimming and J lost 7 bases; unmatched junction nucleotides: 10. CDR3 in DNA: TGTGCCAGCAGTCCCGGGACTAGAGCTGAAGAGCAGTACGTC. Translating it yields CASSPGTRAEEQYV.

This chain uses TRBV11-2 with TRBJ2-3, with 8 positions matching TRBD1. In germline, CDR1 is SGHAT, CDR2 FQNNGV. V shed 5 bases, J shed 6 bases, and the junction held 7 bases outside the gene matches. This CDR3 comprises 14 residues. The CDR3: CASSPWTGLDTQYF. CDR3 DNA sequence: TGTGCCAGCAGCCCCTGGACAGGGTTGGATACGCAGTATTTT.

V gene TRBV13 combines with J gene TRBJ2-1; possibly TRBD2 for D (6 bases). V lost 5 bases and J lost 5, with 13 bases in between. This CDR3 is 14 amino acids long. In germline, CDR1 is PRHDT, CDR2 FYEKMQ (reference sequence). The chain's CDR3 is CASSLRGVDNEQFF. In DNA form, the CDR3 reads TGTGCCAGCAGCCTCCGCGGGGTCGACAATGAGCAGTTCTTC.

The J gene is TRBJ2-1, the V gene TRBV9; possible D gene TRBD2, 6 bases. Per the germline V gene, CDR1 is SGDLS and CDR2 is YYNGEE. The CDR3 has 15 residues. The V gene lost 3 bases and the J gene lost 4 bases, with 14 bases spanning the gap. CDR3 loop: CASSAGGLTYNEQFF. The CDR3 bases are TGTGCCAGCAGCGCCGGGGGACTCACGTACAATGAGCAGTTCTTC.

V usage is TRBV5-4 and J usage is TRBJ2-7; D not resolved. This CDR3 is 15 amino acids long. Germline V gives CDR1 SGHNT, CDR2 YYREEE (reference sequence). The ends were cut back, 3 bases at V and 2 bases at J, with 15 bases in the middle. The CDR3 DNA reads TGTGCCAGCAGCTCGGATGGCAGGCTCGCCTACGAGCAGTACTTC. Its translation: CASSSDGRLAYEQYF.

V gene TRBV15 combines with J gene TRBJ1-4; 11 positions agree with TRBD1. Trimming took 8 bases from V and 3 from J; bases not matched to a gene: 5. Germline CDR1 reads LNHNV; CDR2 reads YYDKDF (reference sequence). The CDR3 runs 15 residues. CDR3 nucleotides: TGTGCCACCGGACAGGGGGCGCTTTCTAATGAAAAACTGTTTTTT. This gives the protein CATGQGALSNEKLFF.

This rearrangement joins TRBV5-6 to TRBJ2-1; maybe TRBD1 (6 bases). Trimming took 0 bases from V and 5 from J, leaving 24 bases between them. CDR3 length: 19 amino acids. Germline V lookup: CDR1 SGHDT, CDR2 YYEEEE. The CDR3 DNA is TGTGCCAGCAGCTTGGGGGGGCAGGGAAACACCCTTATCCACAATGAGCAGTTCTTC. Residues: CASSLGGQGNTLIHNEQFF. Drawing the rest from reference TRBV5-6 and TRBJ2-1, the complete variable domain is DAGVTQSPTHLIKTRGQQVTLRCSPKSGHDTVSWYQQALGQGPQFIFQYYEEEERQRGNFPDRFSGHQFPNYSSELNVNALLLGDSALYLCASSLGGQGNTLIHNEQFFGPGTRLTVL.

The chain has TRBV6-1 and TRBJ1-6, with a weak D call TRBD1 (6 bases). From germline, CDR1 is MNHNS and CDR2 SASEGT. V was trimmed by 6 bases and J by 7 bases, leaving 16 bases between them. There are 15 residues in the CDR3. CDR3 sequence: CASRQSGETNSPLHF. The CDR3 DNA reads as TGTGCCAGCAGACAATCAGGGGAAACAAATTCACCCCTCCACTTT.

The V gene is TRBV7-8, the J gene TRBJ1-5; TRBD1 is a possible D gene (5 bases). V lost 2 bases to trimming and J lost 1 base, with 18 bases between them. The germline gives CDR1 SGHVS, CDR2 FQNEAQ. The CDR3 is made up of 18 amino acids. The CDR3 sequence: CASSLTSGSGGSNQPQHF. CDR3 sequence (DNA): TGTGCCAGCAGCTTAACCTCCGGTTCGGGGGGGAGCAATCAGCCCCAGCATTTT. The full variable domain, completed using reference TRBV7-8 and TRBJ1-5, is GAGVSQSPRYKVAKRGQDVALRCDPISGHVSLFWYQQALGQGPEFLTYFQNEAQLDKSGLPSDRFFAERPEGSVSTLKIQRTQQEDSAVYLCASSLTSGSGGSNQPQHFGDGTRLSIL.

This chain joins TRBV27 and TRBJ2-2, with 7 bases identical to TRBD1. The germline gives CDR1 MNHEY, CDR2 SMNVEV (reference sequence). The CDR3 has 15 amino acids. J lost 2 bases, V lost 8 bases, and 8 bases had no gene match. This chain's CDR3 is CASCYTGVNTGELFF. Written as DNA, the CDR3 is TGTGCCAGCTGTTACACAGGGGTCAACACCGGGGAGCTGTTTTTT.